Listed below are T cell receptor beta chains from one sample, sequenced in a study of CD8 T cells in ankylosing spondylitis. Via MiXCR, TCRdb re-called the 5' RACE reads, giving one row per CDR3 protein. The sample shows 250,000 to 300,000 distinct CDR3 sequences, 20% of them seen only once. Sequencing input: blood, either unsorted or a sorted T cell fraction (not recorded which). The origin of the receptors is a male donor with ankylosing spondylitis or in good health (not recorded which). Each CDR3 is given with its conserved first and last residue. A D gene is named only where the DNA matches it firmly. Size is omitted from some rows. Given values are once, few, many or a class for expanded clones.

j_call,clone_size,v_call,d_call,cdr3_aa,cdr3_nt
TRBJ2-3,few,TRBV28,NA,CASSLGPHLDTQYF,TGTGCCAGCAGCCTGGGCCCACATTTGGATACGCAGTATTTT
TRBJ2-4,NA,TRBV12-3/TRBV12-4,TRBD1,CASRPTTGARNIQYF,TGTGCCAGCAGACCGACGACAGGGGCCAGGAACATTCAGTACTTC
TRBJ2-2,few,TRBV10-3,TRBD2,CAISGGQIQLAGGSGELFF,TGTGCCATCAGTGGGGGACAGATCCAACTAGCGGGAGGCTCCGGGGAGCTGTTTTTT
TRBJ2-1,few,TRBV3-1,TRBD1,CASSQSGTGVDEQFF,TGTGCCAGCAGCCAATCCGGGACAGGGGTTGATGAGCAGTTCTTC
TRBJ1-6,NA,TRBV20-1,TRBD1,CSARAGGQGSHNSPLHF,TGCAGTGCTAGAGCTGGGGGACAGGGGTCCCATAATTCACCCCTCCACTTT
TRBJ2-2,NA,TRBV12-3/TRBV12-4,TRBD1,CASRPSGSGGNGELFF,TGTGCCAGCAGGCCCTCGGGATCAGGGGGCAACGGGGAGCTGTTTTTT
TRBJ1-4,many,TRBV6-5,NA,CASSYSGLGEKLFF,TGTGCCAGCAGTTACTCGGGGTTGGGCGAAAAACTGTTTTTT
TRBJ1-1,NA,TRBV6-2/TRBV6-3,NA,CASSYGAANTEAFF,TGTGCCAGCAGTTACGGGGCAGCTAACACTGAAGCTTTCTTT
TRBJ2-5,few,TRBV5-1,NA,CASGTGLPVQYF,TGCGCCAGTGGGACCGGCCTTCCAGTCCAGTACTTC
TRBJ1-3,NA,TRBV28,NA,CASSHHVGNTIYF,TGTGCCAGCAGTCACCACGTCGGAAACACCATATATTTT
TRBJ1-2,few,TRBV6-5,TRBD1,CASSYRGQGYGYTF,TGTGCCAGCAGTTACCGGGGACAGGGCTATGGCTACACCTTC
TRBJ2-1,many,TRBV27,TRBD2,CASSLGTSGAGEQFF,TGTGCCAGCAGTTTGGGGACTAGCGGCGCGGGGGAGCAGTTCTTC
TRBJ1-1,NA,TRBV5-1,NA,CASSRDRNGGTEAFF,TGCGCCAGCAGCAGAGACAGGAACGGTGGGACTGAAGCTTTCTTT
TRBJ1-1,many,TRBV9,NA,CASSVDINTGTEAFF,TGTGCCAGCAGCGTAGACATCAATACAGGGACTGAAGCTTTCTTT
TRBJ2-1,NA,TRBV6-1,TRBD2,CASSKILASGRGSSYNEQFF,TGTGCCAGCAGTAAGATTTTGGCTAGCGGGAGGGGGAGCTCCTACAATGAGCAGTTCTTC
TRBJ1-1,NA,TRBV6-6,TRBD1,CASSSGTGFEAFF,TGTGCCAGCAGTTCCGGGACAGGGTTTGAAGCTTTCTTT
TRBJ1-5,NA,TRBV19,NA,CASSISGGPQHF,TGTGCCAGTAGTATTTCTGGCGGGCCCCAGCATTTT
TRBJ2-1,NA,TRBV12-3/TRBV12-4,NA,CAVAKSEPYNEQFF,TGTGCCGTAGCGAAGAGCGAACCCTACAATGAGCAGTTCTTC
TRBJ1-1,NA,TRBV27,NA,CASSSRVSNKAFF,TGTGCCAGCAGTTCCCGGGTCTCAAATAAAGCTTTCTTT
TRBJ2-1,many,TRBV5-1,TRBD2,CASSLSGSGKTNNEQFF,TGCGCCAGCAGCTTGTCCGGTAGCGGGAAAACAAACAATGAGCAGTTCTTC
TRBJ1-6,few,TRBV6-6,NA,CASSSDRFSPLHF,TGTGCCAGCAGCTCCGACAGATTTTCACCCCTCCACTTT
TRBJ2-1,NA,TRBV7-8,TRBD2,CASSFELADYNEQFF,TGTGCCAGCAGCTTCGAACTAGCGGACTACAATGAGCAGTTCTTC
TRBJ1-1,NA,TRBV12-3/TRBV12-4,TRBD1,CASSFRGQTEAFF,TGTGCCAGCAGTTTCCGGGGACAGACGGAAGCTTTCTTT
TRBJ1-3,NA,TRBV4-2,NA,CASSSRGLCSGNTIYF,TGTGCCAGCAGCTCCCGGGGACTCTGCTCTGGAAACACCATATATTTT
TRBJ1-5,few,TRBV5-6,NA,CASSLGQTNQPQHF,TGTGCCAGCAGCTTGGGACAAACCAATCAGCCCCAGCATTTT
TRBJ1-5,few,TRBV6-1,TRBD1,CASSAGTGGHQPQHF,TGTGCCAGCAGTGCGGGGACAGGGGGCCATCAGCCCCAGCATTTT
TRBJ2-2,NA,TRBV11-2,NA,CASSPTRVATGELFF,TGTGCCAGCAGCCCTACTAGAGTGGCCACCGGGGAGCTGTTTTTT
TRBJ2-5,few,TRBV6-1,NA,CASRRAASQETQYF,TGTGCCTCCCGAAGGGCAGCGAGTCAAGAGACCCAGTACTTC
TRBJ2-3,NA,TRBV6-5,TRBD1,CASSYSIGGRGTDTQYF,TGTGCCAGCAGTTACTCGATAGGGGGCCGGGGCACAGATACGCAGTATTTT
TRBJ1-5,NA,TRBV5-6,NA,CASSFINQPQHF,TGTGCCAGCAGCTTCATTAATCAGCCCCAGCATTTT
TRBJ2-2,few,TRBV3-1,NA,CASSQATVNTGELFF,TGTGCCAGCAGCCAAGCTACAGTAAACACCGGGGAGCTGTTTTTT
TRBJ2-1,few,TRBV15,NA,CATSRGGGLEQFF,TGTGCCACCAGCAGAGGTGGGGGCCTTGAGCAGTTCTTC
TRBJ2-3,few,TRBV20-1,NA,CSAGPSTDTQYF,TGCAGTGCGGGCCCCAGCACAGATACGCAGTATTTT
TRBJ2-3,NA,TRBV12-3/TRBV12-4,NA,CASSFIPVTQYF,TGTGCCAGCAGTTTTATCCCGGTTACGCAGTATTTT
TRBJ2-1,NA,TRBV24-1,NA,CATSDPGGGNVGDEQFF,TGTGCCACCAGTGATCCGGGTGGCGGAAACGTGGGCGATGAGCAGTTCTTC
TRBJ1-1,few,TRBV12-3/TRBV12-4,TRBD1,CASSPGQGAFTEAFF,TGTGCCAGCAGTCCGGGACAGGGGGCTTTCACTGAAGCTTTCTTT
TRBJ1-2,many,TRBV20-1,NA,CSASTGGYGYTF,TGCAGTGCTAGTACAGGCGGGTATGGCTACACCTTC
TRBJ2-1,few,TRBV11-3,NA,CASSSRARDEQFF,TGTGCCAGCAGTTCCAGGGCGAGGGATGAGCAGTTCTTC
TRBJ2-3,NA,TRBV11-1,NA,CASSLMSGPTDTQYF,TGTGCCAGCAGCTTAATGAGCGGGCCCACAGATACGCAGTATTTT
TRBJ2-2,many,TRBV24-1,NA,CATAGQFTGELFF,TGTGCCACGGCGGGACAGTTCACCGGGGAGCTGTTTTTT
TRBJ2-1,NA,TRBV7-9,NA,CASSASGWDNEQFF,TGTGCCAGCAGCGCATCCGGATGGGACAATGAGCAGTTCTTC